This TCR beta chain is from a study of glioma-infiltrating T cells after dendritic cell vaccination. General study points: Estimated pretreatment TIL content predicted outcome after dendritic cell vaccination.

TCRdb's table, derived via immunoSEQ multiplex PCR, lists solely in-frame clones and lacks some. The sample consists of tens of thousands of clones, approximately 80% of them appearing once. Remarks on this clone: The antigen is not known.

The material sequenced was blood, taken before dendritic cell vaccination. The TCR was taken from a human donor with glioblastoma.

The CDR3 sequence: CASTQEEGGRSGYTF. The CDR3 bases are TGCGCCAGCACCCAGGAAGAAGGGGGTCGTAGTGGCTACACCTTC. This chain uses TRBV5-1 with TRBJ1-2; TRBD1 is a possible D gene (6 bases). This CDR3 has 15 amino acids. The germline V gene has CDR1 SGHRS and CDR2 YFSETQ. V dropped 6 bases and J dropped 7 bases, with 22 bases sitting between them.